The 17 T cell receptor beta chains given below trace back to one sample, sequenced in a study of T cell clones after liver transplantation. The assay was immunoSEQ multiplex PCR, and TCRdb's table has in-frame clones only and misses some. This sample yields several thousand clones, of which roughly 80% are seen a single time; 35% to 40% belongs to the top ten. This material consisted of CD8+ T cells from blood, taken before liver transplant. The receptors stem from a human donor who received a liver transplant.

The CDR3 region has the DNA TGTGCCAGTACCGTGACAGGACGGACCTCCCACTATGGCTACACCTTC. Encoded protein: CASTVTGRTSHYGYTF. The chain carries TRBV19 and TRBJ1-2; TRBD1 might be the D (6 bases). Germline V gene sequence: CDR1 LNHDA, CDR2 SQIVND (reference sequence). V lost 7 bases, J lost 3 bases, and 21 bases lay in between. The CDR3 sequence is 16 residues long.

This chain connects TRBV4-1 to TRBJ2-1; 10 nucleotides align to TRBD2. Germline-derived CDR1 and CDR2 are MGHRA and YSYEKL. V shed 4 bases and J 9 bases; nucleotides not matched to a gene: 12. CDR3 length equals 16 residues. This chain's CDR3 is CASSPFGLAEESEQFF. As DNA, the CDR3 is TGCGCCAGCAGCCCATTCGGACTAGCGGAGGAAAGTGAGCAGTTCTTC.

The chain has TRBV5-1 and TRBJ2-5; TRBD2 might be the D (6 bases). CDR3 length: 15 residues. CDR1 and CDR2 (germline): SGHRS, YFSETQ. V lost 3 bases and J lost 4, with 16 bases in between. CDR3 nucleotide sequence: TGCGCCAGCAGCTCGGGAACTAGCAGCGCAGAGACCCAGTACTTC. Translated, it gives CASSSGTSSAETQYF.

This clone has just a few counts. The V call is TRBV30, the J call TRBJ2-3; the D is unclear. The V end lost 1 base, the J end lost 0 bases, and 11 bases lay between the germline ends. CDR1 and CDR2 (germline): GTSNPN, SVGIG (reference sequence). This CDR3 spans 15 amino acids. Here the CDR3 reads CAWSAFDPSTDTQYF. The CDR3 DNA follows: TGTGCCTGGAGTGCATTCGACCCAAGCACAGATACGCAGTATTTT.

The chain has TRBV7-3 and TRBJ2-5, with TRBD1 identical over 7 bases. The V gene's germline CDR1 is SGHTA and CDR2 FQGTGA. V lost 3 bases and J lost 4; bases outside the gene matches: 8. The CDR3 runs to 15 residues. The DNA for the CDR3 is TGTGCCAGCAGCTTGGAAGGGGGCTGGAGAGAGACCCAGTACTTC. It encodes CASSLEGGWRETQYF.

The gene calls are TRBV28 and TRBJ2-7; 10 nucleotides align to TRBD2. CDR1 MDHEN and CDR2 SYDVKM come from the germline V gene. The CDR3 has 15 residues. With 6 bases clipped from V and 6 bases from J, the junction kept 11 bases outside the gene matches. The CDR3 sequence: CASSPTSGIGPEQYF. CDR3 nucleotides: TGTGCCAGCAGCCCAACTAGCGGGATAGGTCCCGAGCAGTACTTC.

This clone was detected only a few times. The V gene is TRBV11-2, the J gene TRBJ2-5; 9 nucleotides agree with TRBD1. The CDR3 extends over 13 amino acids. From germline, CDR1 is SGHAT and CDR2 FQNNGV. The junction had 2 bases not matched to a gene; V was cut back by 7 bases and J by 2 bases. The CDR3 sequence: CASNRGRQETQYF. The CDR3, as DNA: TGTGCCAGCAACAGGGGGCGTCAAGAGACCCAGTACTTC.

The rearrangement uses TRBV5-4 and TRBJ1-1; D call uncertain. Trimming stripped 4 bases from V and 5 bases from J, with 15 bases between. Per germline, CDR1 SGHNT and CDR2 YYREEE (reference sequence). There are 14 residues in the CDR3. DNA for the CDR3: TGTGCCAGCAGCCAACTGTGGCGGAGGACTGAAGCTTTCTTT. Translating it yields CASSQLWRRTEAFF.

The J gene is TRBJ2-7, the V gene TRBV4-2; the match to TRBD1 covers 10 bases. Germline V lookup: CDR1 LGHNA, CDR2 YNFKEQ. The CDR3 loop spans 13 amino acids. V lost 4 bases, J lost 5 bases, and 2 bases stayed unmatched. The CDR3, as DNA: TGTGCCAGCAGCCCGGGACAGGGGAACGAGCAGTACTTC. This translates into CASSPGQGNEQYF.

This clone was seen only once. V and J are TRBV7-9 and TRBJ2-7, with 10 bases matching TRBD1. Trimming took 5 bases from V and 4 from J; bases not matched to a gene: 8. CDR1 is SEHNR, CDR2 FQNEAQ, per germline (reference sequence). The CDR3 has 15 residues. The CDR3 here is CASSKTGTGDYEQYF. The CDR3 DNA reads TGTGCCAGCAGCAAAACCGGGACAGGGGATTACGAGCAGTACTTC.

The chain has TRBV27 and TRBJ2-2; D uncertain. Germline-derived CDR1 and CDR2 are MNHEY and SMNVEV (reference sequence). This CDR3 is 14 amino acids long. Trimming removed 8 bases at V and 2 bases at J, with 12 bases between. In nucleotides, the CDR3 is TGTGCCAGCTCATGGGCGGCTAACACCGGGGAGCTGTTTTTT. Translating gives CASSWAANTGELFF.

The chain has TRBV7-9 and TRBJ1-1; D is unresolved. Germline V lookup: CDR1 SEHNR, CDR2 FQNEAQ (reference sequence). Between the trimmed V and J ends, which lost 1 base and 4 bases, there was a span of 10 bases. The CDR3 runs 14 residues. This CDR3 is CASSLEVQSTEAFF. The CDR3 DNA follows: TGTGCCAGCAGCTTAGAGGTGCAATCCACTGAAGCTTTCTTT.

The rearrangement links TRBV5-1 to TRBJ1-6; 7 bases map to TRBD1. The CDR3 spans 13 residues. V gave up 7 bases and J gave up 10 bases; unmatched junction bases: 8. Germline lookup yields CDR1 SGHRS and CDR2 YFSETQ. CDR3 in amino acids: CASSRGGRSPLHF. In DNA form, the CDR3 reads TGCGCCAGCTCCAGGGGGGGTAGGTCACCCCTCCACTTT.

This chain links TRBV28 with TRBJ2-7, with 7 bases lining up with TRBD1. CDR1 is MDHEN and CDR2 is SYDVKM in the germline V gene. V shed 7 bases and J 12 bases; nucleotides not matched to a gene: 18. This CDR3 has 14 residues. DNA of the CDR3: TGTGCCAGCACCCACGACAGGGCGACACTCCCTGGGTACTTC. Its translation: CASTHDRATLPGYF.

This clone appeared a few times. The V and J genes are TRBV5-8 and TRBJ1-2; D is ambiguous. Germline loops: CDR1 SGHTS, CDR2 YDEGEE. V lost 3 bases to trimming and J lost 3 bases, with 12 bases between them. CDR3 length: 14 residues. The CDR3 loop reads CASSSDEYYYGYTF. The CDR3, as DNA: TGTGCCAGCAGCTCGGACGAGTATTACTATGGCTACACCTTC.

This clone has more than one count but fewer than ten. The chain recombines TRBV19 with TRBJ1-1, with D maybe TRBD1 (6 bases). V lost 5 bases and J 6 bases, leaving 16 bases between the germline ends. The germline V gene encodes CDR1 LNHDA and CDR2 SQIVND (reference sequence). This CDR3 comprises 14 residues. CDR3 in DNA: TGTGCCAGTAGTGCTCAACAGGGTCCCCCTGAAGCTTTCTTT. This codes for CASSAQQGPPEAFF.

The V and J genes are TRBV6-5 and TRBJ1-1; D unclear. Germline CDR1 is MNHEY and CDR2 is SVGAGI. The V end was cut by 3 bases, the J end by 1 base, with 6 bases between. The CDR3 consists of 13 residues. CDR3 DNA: TGTGCCAGCAGTTATGGGGAGAACACTGAAGCTTTCTTT. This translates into CASSYGENTEAFF.